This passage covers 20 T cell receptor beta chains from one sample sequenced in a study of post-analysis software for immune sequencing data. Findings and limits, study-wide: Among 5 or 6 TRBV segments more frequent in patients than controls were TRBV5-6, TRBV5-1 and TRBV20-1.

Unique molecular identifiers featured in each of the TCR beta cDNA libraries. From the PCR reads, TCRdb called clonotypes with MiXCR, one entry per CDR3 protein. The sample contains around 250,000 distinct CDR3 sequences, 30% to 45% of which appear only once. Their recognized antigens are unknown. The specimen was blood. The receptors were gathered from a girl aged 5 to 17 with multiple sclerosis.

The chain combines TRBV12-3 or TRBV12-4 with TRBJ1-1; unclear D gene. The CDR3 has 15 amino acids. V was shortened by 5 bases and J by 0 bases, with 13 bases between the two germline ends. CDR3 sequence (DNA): TGTGCCAGCAGTCCCCGGGAGGTGATGAACACTGAAGCTTTCTTT. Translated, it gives CASSPREVMNTEAFF.

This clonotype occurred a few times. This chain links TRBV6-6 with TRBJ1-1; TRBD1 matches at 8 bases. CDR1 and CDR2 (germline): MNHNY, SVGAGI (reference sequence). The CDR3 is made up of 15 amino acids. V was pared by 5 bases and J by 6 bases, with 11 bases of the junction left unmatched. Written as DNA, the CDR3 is TGTGCCAGCAGTCCGATGTTTGGACAGGGCGCTGAAGCTTTCTTT. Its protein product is CASSPMFGQGAEAFF.

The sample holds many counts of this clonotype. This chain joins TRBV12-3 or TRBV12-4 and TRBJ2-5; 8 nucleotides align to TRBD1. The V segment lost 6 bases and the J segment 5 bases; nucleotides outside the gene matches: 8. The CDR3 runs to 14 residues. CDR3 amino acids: CASSRQGNGETQYF. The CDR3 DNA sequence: TGTGCCAGCAGCAGACAGGGGAATGGGGAGACCCAGTACTTC.

CDR3 residues: CSARDNLADTQYF. CDR3 DNA sequence: TGCAGTGCTAGAGATAATCTAGCGGATACGCAGTATTTT. The rearrangement uses TRBV20-1 and TRBJ2-3; perhaps TRBD2 as D (6 bases). V lost 0 bases to trimming and J lost 6 bases, with 10 bases between them. The CDR3 has 13 residues. The V gene's germline CDR1 is DFQATT and CDR2 SNEGSKA (reference sequence).

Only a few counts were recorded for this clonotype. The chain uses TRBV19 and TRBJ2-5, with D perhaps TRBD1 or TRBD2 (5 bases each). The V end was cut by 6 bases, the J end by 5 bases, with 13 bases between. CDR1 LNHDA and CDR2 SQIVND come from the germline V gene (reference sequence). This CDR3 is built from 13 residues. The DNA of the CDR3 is TGTGCCAGTAGCAGAGGGAAGGGGGAGACCCAGTACTTC. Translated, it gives CASSRGKGETQYF.

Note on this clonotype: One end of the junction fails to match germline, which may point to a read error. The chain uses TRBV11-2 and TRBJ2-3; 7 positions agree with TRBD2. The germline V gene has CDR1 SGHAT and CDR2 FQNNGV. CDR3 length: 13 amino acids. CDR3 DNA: TGTGCCGGCAGCTTCCGAAGGGAGGGGACGCAGTATTTT. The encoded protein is CAGSFRREGTQYF.

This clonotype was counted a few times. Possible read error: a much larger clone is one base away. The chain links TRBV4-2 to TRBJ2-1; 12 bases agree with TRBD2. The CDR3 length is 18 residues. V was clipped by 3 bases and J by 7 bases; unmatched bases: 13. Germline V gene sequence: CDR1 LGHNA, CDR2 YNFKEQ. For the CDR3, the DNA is TGTGCCAGCAGCCAGGCATTAAGACTAGCGGGAGCACAGAATGAGCAGTTCTTC. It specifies CASSQALRLAGAQNEQFF.

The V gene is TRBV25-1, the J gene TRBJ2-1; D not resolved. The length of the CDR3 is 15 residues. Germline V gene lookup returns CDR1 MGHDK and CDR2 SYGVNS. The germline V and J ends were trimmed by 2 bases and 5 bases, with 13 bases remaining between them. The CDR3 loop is CASSERDQIDNEQFF. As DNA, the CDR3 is TGTGCCAGCAGTGAAAGGGATCAGATAGACAATGAGCAGTTCTTC.

CDR3 region: CASSLRTSGRMEGETQYF. The CDR3 region has the DNA TGTGCCAGCAGCCTCCGAACTAGCGGGAGAATGGAAGGAGAGACCCAGTACTTC. This rearrangement joins TRBV4-2 to TRBJ2-5; 11 bases are a match to TRBD2. Germline CDR1 and CDR2: LGHNA and YNFKEQ. After removal of 4 bases from V and 4 bases from J, the junction contained 14 bases not matched to a gene. The CDR3 totals 18 residues.

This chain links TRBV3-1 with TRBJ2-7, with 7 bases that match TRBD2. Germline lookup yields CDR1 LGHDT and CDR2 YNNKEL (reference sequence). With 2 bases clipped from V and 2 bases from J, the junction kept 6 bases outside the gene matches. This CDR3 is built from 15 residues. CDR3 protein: CASSQSSSGTYEQYF. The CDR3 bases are TGTGCCAGCAGCCAAAGCTCTAGCGGTACCTACGAGCAGTACTTC.

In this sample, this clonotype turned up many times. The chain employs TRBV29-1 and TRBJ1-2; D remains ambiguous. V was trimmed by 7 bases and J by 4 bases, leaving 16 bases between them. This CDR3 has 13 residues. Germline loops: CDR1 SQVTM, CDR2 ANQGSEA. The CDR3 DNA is TGCAGCGGATCCTCTAGGGTGGGCTATGGCTACACCTTC. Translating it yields CSGSSRVGYGYTF.

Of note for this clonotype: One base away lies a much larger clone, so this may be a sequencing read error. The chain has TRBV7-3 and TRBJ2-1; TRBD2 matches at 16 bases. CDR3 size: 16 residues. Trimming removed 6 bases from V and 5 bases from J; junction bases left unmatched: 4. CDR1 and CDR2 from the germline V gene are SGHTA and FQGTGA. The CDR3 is CASSGGLAGGHNEQFF. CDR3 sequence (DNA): TGTGCCAGCAGTGGGGGACTAGCGGGAGGGCACAATGAGCAGTTCTTC.

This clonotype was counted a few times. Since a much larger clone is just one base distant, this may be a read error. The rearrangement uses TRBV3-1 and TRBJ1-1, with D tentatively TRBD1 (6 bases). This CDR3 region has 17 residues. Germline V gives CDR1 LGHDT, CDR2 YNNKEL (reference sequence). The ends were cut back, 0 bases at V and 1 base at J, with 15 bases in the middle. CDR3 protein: CASSQERGDGRNTEAFF. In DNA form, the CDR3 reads TGTGCCAGCAGCCAAGAGAGGGGGGACGGCCGGAACACTGAAGCTTTCTTT.

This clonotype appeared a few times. CDR3 residues: CASTQLQGGDTDTQYF. CDR3 coding DNA: TGTGCCAGTACTCAACTACAGGGTGGGGACACAGATACGCAGTATTTT. The rearrangement uses TRBV19 and TRBJ2-3; weak D call: TRBD1 (6 bases). CDR3 size: 16 residues. Germline V CDR1 and CDR2: LNHDA, SQIVND (reference sequence). Trimming shortened V by 7 bases and J by 2 bases, and 19 bases separated the two germline ends.

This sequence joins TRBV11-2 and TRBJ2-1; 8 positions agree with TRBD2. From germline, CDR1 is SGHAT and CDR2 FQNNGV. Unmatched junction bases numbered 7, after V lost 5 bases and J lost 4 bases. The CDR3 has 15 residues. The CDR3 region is CASSRGGLSYNEQFF. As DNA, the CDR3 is TGTGCCAGCAGCCGCGGGGGGCTATCGTACAATGAGCAGTTCTTC.

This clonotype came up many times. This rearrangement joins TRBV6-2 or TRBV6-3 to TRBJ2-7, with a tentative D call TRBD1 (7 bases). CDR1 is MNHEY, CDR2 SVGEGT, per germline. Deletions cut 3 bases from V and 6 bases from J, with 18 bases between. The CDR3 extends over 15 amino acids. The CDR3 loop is CASSYDEGGQSEQYF. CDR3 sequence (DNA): TGTGCCAGCAGTTATGACGAGGGGGGACAGAGCGAGCAGTACTTC.

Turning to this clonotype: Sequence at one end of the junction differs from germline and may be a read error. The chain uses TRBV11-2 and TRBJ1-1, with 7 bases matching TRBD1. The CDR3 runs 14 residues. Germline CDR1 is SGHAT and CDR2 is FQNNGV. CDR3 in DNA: TGTGCCCGCAGCCCAGGGACAGTCAACACTGAAGCTTTCTTT. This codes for CARSPGTVNTEAFF. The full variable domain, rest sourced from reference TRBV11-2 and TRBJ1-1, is EAGVAQSPRYKIIEKRQSVAFWCNPISGHATLYWYQQILGQGPKLLIQFQNNGVVDDSQLPKDRFSAERLKGVDSTLKIQPAKLEDSAVYLCARSPGTVNTEAFFGQGTRLTVV.

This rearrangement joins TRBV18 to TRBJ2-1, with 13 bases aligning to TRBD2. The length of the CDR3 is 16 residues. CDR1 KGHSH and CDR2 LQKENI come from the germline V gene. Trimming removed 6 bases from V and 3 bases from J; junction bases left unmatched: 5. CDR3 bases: TGTGCCAGCTCCCCAGGACTAGCGGGAGTCTACAATGAGCAGTTCTTC. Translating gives CASSPGLAGVYNEQFF.

This CDR3 reads CSAGTSTGPGGDTQYF. The CDR3 bases are TGCAGTGCTGGAACTTCGACAGGGCCGGGGGGAGATACGCAGTATTTT. The chain is built from TRBV20-1 and TRBJ2-3; perhaps D is TRBD1 or TRBD2 (7 bases each). CDR3 size: 16 residues. Germline lookup yields CDR1 DFQATT and CDR2 SNEGSKA (reference sequence). The ends were cut back, 5 bases at V and 5 bases at J, with 23 bases in the middle.

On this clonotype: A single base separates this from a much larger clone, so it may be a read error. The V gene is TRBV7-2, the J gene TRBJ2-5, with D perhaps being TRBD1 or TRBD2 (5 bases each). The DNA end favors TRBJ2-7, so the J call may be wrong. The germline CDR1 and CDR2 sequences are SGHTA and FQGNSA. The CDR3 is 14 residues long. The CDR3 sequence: CASSSGAGVYEQYF. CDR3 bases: TGTGCCAGCAGCTCCGGGGCAGGAGTCTACGAGCAGTACTTC.